These 32 T cell receptor beta chains came from one sample sequenced in a study of OX40 agonist ivuxolimab in advanced cancers. Repertoires were generated with immunoSEQ multiplex PCR, while TCRdb's copy carries only in-frame clones and drops some. The table has 60,000 to 85,000 clones, around 94% seen once. This specimen consisted of CD4+ or CD8+ T cells sorted from blood, obtained in a trial of the OX40 agonist ivuxolimab. These receptor sequences come from an adult with an advanced solid tumor such as melanoma, head and neck, liver or kidney cancer.

This sequence joins TRBV7-2 and TRBJ1-1, with D possibly matching TRBD1 (6 bases). This CDR3 is built from 15 residues. The V and J ends lost 5 bases and 4 bases respectively, with 17 bases between them. Germline-derived CDR1 and CDR2 are SGHTA and FQGNSA. CDR3 nucleotides: TGTGCCAGCAGCGGGGGGCCCGGGGGAGGCACTGAAGCTTTCTTT. This translates into CASSGGPGGGTEAFF. The full variable domain, rest sourced from reference TRBV7-2 and TRBJ1-1, is GAGVSQSPSNKVTEKGKDVELRCDPISGHTALYWYRQSLGQGLEFLIYFQGNSAPDKSGLPSDRFSAERTGGSVSTLTIQRTQQEDSAVYLCASSGGPGGGTEAFFGQGTRLTVV.

The V gene is TRBV5-5, the J gene TRBJ1-6, with no clear D. CDR1 is SGHKS, CDR2 YYEKEE, per germline (reference sequence). The V end lost 4 bases, the J end lost 6 bases, and 11 bases lay between the germline ends. This CDR3 is built from 14 residues. In DNA, the CDR3 is TGTGCCAGCAGCCTGACCTTGCTTAATTCACCCCTCCACTTT. Translation: CASSLTLLNSPLHF.

This chain uses TRBV7-9 with TRBJ2-5; D gene uncertain. The V gene lost 1 base and the J gene lost 5 bases, with 8 bases spanning the gap. Germline V gene sequence: CDR1 SEHNR, CDR2 FQNEAQ (reference sequence). The CDR3 is 13 residues long. In nucleotides, the CDR3 is TGTGCCAGCAGCTTAGAACGTAGGGAGACCCAGTACTTC. Protein sequence: CASSLERRETQYF.

The CDR3: CASNLGTGELFF. The CDR3 coding sequence is TGTGCCAGTAATTTAGGGACCGGGGAGCTGTTTTTT. The gene calls are TRBV19 and TRBJ2-2; D gene unclear. Trimming removed 7 bases at V and 5 bases at J, with 8 bases between. From germline, CDR1 is LNHDA and CDR2 SQIVND (reference sequence). The CDR3 is made up of 12 amino acids.

The CDR3 reads CASSQVRDIPYEQYF. CDR3 bases: TGCGCCAGCAGCCAAGTACGGGACATACCCTACGAGCAGTACTTC. The V call is TRBV4-1, the J call TRBJ2-7, with a possible D match to TRBD1 (6 bases). The V gene's germline CDR1 is MGHRA and CDR2 YSYEKL. V lost 1 base and J 2 bases, leaving 12 bases between the germline ends. The CDR3 runs to 15 residues.

This chain connects TRBV5-6 to TRBJ2-7; D not certain. CDR1 SGHDT and CDR2 YYEEEE come from the germline V gene. Deletions cut 4 bases from V and 2 bases from J, with 10 bases between. There are 13 residues in the CDR3. The CDR3 region is CASSPGRTYEQYF. As DNA, the CDR3 is TGTGCCAGCAGCCCCGGTAGGACCTACGAGCAGTACTTC.

The chain links TRBV4-3 to TRBJ2-2; D possibly corresponds to TRBD2 (5 bases). The V gene lost 4 bases and the J gene lost 4 bases, with 10 bases spanning the gap. The CDR3 runs 14 residues. Germline CDR1 is LGHNA and CDR2 is YSLEER. CDR3 nucleotides: TGCGCCAGCAGCCTAAGGGAGCTCACCGGGGAGCTGTTTTTT. It codes for CASSLRELTGELFF.

This clone was seen once. V usage is TRBV4-2 and J usage is TRBJ1-4; no clear D gene. V was clipped by 0 bases and J by 6 bases, with 14 bases between them. Germline CDR1 LGHNA, CDR2 YNFKEQ. The CDR3 extends over 16 amino acids. CDR3 residues: CASSQDVLGSYEKLFF. DNA of the CDR3: TGTGCCAGCAGCCAAGATGTCCTCGGCAGCTATGAAAAACTGTTTTTT.

The chain employs TRBV27 and TRBJ2-1, with TRBD1 identical over 7 bases. Losses at the gene ends were 8 bases for V and 4 bases for J; bases not matched to a gene: 17. This CDR3 region has 17 residues. Germline V gives CDR1 MNHEY, CDR2 SMNVEV (reference sequence). CDR3 loop: CASAYLGGQLPYNEQFF. The CDR3 DNA reads as TGTGCCAGCGCCTACCTAGGGGGACAGCTTCCTTACAATGAGCAGTTCTTC.

V gene TRBV28 combines with J gene TRBJ1-1; 8 bases fit TRBD1. This CDR3 region has 16 residues. The V and J ends lost 3 bases and 1 base, in that order; junction bases with no gene match: 7. Germline CDR1 MDHEN, CDR2 SYDVKM. The CDR3 protein is CASSLITGGGNTEAFF. CDR3 nucleotides: TGTGCCAGCAGTTTGATTACAGGGGGAGGGAACACTGAAGCTTTCTTT.

This sequence joins TRBV6-5 and TRBJ2-3; D gene unclear. Between the trimmed V and J ends, which lost 6 bases and 0 bases, there was a span of 10 bases. The germline CDR1 and CDR2 sequences are MNHEY and SVGAGI. CDR3 size: 14 residues. CDR3 in amino acids: CASSGGASTDTQYF. The DNA for the CDR3 is TGTGCCAGCAGCGGCGGAGCTAGCACAGATACGCAGTATTTT.

The chain carries TRBV10-3 and TRBJ1-1, with D perhaps TRBD1 (6 bases). V lost 7 bases and J lost 0, with 12 bases in between. CDR1 and CDR2 from the germline V gene are ENHRY and SYGVKD. The CDR3 totals 14 residues. CDR3 sequence reads: CAITPDRMNTEAFF. Here the CDR3 DNA reads TGTGCCATCACCCCGGACAGAATGAACACTGAAGCTTTCTTT.

The V gene is TRBV29-1, the J gene TRBJ2-7; D not resolved. The CDR3 consists of 13 residues. The germline gives CDR1 SQVTM, CDR2 ANQGSEA. V lost 2 bases, J lost 0 bases, and 8 bases lay in between. CDR3 residues: CSVELGSSYEQYF. The CDR3 DNA reads TGCAGCGTTGAATTGGGCAGCTCCTACGAGCAGTACTTC.

The chain recombines TRBV19 with TRBJ1-2, with TRBD1 identical over 7 bases. This CDR3 is built from 15 residues. J gave up 2 bases and V 4 bases, and 7 bases lay outside the gene matches. Germline V gene data show CDR1 as LNHDA and CDR2 as SQIVND (reference sequence). Here the CDR3 DNA reads TGTGCCAGTAGTAACAACAGGGGAATCAACTATGGCTACACCTTC. The encoded protein is CASSNNRGINYGYTF.

The chain combines TRBV6-5 with TRBJ1-5; D possibly corresponds to TRBD1 (6 bases). The germline gives CDR1 MNHEY, CDR2 SVGAGI. V lost 4 bases, J lost 7 bases, and 14 bases lay in between. The CDR3 runs to 14 residues. The CDR3 region has the DNA TGTGCCAGCAGTTCCACAGGGCCGGGACAGCCCCAGCATTTT. Translation: CASSSTGPGQPQHF.

The chain links TRBV14 to TRBJ1-2; no clear D. The CDR3 is made up of 12 amino acids. V shed 1 base and J shed 9 bases, with 9 bases lying between them. Germline-derived CDR1 and CDR2 are SGHDN and FVKESK. In DNA, the CDR3 is TGTGCCAGCAGCCAAGGGGCAGTTAGCTACACCTTC. Translated, it gives CASSQGAVSYTF.

This chain connects TRBV2 to TRBJ2-1; 13 nucleotides align to TRBD2. The CDR3 is 16 amino acids. Trimming removed 8 bases from V and 4 bases from J; junction bases left unmatched: 8. Germline lookup yields CDR1 SNHLY and CDR2 FYNNEI. CDR3 in DNA: TGTGCCAGCCCCATCCAGACTAGCGGGGGGTACAATGAGCAGTTCTTC. Translating it yields CASPIQTSGGYNEQFF.

In its sample, this clone was seen once. The rearrangement links TRBV7-6 to TRBJ1-2; D is possibly TRBD1 (5 bases). Looked up from germline, CDR1 is SGHVS and CDR2 is FNYEAQ. Deletions cut 0 bases from V and 6 bases from J, with 8 bases between. The length of the CDR3 is 13 residues. The CDR3 loop is CASSLADSDGYTF. In nucleotides, the CDR3 is TGTGCCAGCAGCTTAGCAGACAGTGATGGCTACACCTTC.

The chain is built from TRBV14 and TRBJ1-5; D not certain. Germline CDR1 reads SGHDN; CDR2 reads FVKESK. The CDR3 runs to 18 residues. V dropped 3 bases and J dropped 4 bases, with 22 bases sitting between them. CDR3 DNA: TGTGCCAGCAGCCAGAGGCTCTGGGTCACTACAATAAATCAGCCCCAGCATTTT. Translated, it gives CASSQRLWVTTINQPQHF.

The rearrangement joins TRBV2 to TRBJ2-3, with a tentative D call TRBD2 (5 bases). The CDR3 contains 12 residues. V was trimmed by 10 bases and J by 4 bases, leaving 12 bases between them. Germline-derived CDR1 and CDR2 are SNHLY and FYNNEI. The chain's CDR3 is CATGLKADTQYF. The CDR3 region has the DNA TGTGCCACCGGACTTAAAGCAGATACGCAGTATTTT.

The chain recombines TRBV25-1 with TRBJ1-1; D not resolved. Per the germline V gene, CDR1 is MGHDK and CDR2 is SYGVNS. Trimming left V 3 bases short and J 6 bases short, with 8 bases between. CDR3 length equals 12 residues. DNA of the CDR3: TGTGCCAGCAGTGATGGTCCGGCTGAAGCTTTCTTT. This gives the protein CASSDGPAEAFF. Together with reference TRBV25-1 and TRBJ1-1, the CDR3 gives the full variable domain: EADIYQTPRYLVIGTGKKITLECSQTMGHDKMYWYQQDPGMELHLIHYSYGVNSTEKGDLSSESTVSRIRTEHFPLTLESARPSHTSQYLCASSDGPAEAFFGQGTRLTVV.

The chain employs TRBV9 and TRBJ2-2; D remains unclear. The V and J ends lost 3 bases and 5 bases respectively, with 5 bases between them. Germline assignment: CDR1 SGDLS and CDR2 YYNGEE. The CDR3 contains 12 residues. CDR3 coding DNA: TGTGCCAGCAGCGCCTATACCGGGGAGCTGTTTTTT. Amino acids: CASSAYTGELFF.

The chain links TRBV6-6 to TRBJ1-1; TRBD1 matches 8 bases. Germline assignment: CDR1 MNHNY and CDR2 SVGAGI (reference sequence). The CDR3 contains 14 residues. The V gene end was trimmed by 7 bases and the J gene end by 4 bases; junction bases not matched to a gene: 8. CDR3 in DNA: TGTGCCAGCACCTCGCCAGGGGGCATCACTGAAGCTTTCTTT. It codes for CASTSPGGITEAFF.

The chain recombines TRBV6-5 with TRBJ1-1; D is ambiguous. V was trimmed by 2 bases and J by 4 bases, leaving 11 bases between them. In germline, CDR1 is MNHEY, CDR2 SVGAGI. There are 14 residues in the CDR3. As DNA, the CDR3 is TGTGCCAGCAGTTACGGAGACGGGTCCACTGAAGCTTTCTTT. Its translation is CASSYGDGSTEAFF.

The V and J genes are TRBV13 and TRBJ2-5; 11 bases are shared with TRBD2. The CDR3 length is 16 residues. V was pared by 5 bases and J by 11 bases, with 16 bases of the junction left unmatched. Per the germline V gene, CDR1 is PRHDT and CDR2 is FYEKMQ (reference sequence). This chain's CDR3 is CASSPPLAGVGYGQYF. In DNA form, the CDR3 reads TGTGCCAGCAGCCCTCCACTAGCGGGGGTAGGTTACGGGCAGTACTTC.

J is TRBJ2-3 and V is TRBV6-5; D not certain. Germline lookup yields CDR1 MNHEY and CDR2 SVGAGI. V gave up 2 bases and J gave up 4 bases, with 4 bases separating them. The CDR3 totals 12 residues. CDR3 nucleotide sequence: TGTGCCAGCAGTTACGGCTCAGATACGCAGTATTTT. Its translation: CASSYGSDTQYF.

The chain is built from TRBV11-2 and TRBJ2-1; no reliable D call. The CDR3 totals 16 residues. Germline CDR1 SGHAT, CDR2 FQNNGV. V lost 5 bases and J 0 bases, leaving 14 bases between the germline ends. The CDR3 DNA reads TGTGCCAGCAGCCACCTAGAGCGCGTCTCCTACAATGAGCAGTTCTTC. Protein sequence: CASSHLERVSYNEQFF.

The chain has TRBV29-1 and TRBJ2-7; 7 positions match TRBD1. The trim removed 0 bases at V and 0 bases at J, leaving 5 bases unmatched. Germline loops: CDR1 SQVTM, CDR2 ANQGSEA. The CDR3 is 15 amino acids. The CDR3, as DNA: TGCAGCGTTGAAGATTGGGGACAGACCTCCTACGAGCAGTACTTC. This translates into CSVEDWGQTSYEQYF.

V usage is TRBV7-2 and J usage is TRBJ2-3, with TRBD2 matching over 7 bases. The germline V gene has CDR1 SGHTA and CDR2 FQGNSA. The CDR3 sequence is 17 residues long. Trimming removed 1 base from V and 5 bases from J; junction bases left unmatched: 12. CDR3 in amino acids: CASSLGGGWMEEDTQYF. The CDR3 coding sequence is TGTGCCAGCAGCTTAGGGGGGGGATGGATGGAAGAAGATACGCAGTATTTT.

The chain couples TRBV28 to TRBJ2-5; no clear D gene. Germline V gene sequence: CDR1 MDHEN, CDR2 SYDVKM. The CDR3 is made up of 13 amino acids. V was cut by 7 bases and J by 0 bases, with 9 bases left in between. CDR3 region: CASTAEYQETQYF. In DNA, the CDR3 is TGTGCCAGCACAGCAGAGTACCAAGAGACCCAGTACTTC.

The chain uses TRBV10-3 and TRBJ1-2; D not certain. The germline V gene has CDR1 ENHRY and CDR2 SYGVKD. CDR3 length: 14 residues. V lost 7 bases, J lost 7 bases, and 19 bases lay in between. CDR3 sequence reads: CAITENLSTGGYTF. Here the CDR3 DNA reads TGTGCCATCACAGAGAATCTCTCGACCGGTGGCTACACCTTC.

The V and J genes are TRBV9 and TRBJ2-1, with a possible D match to TRBD2 (5 bases). Germline values: CDR1 SGDLS, CDR2 YYNGEE. Trimming stripped 3 bases from V and 5 bases from J, with 21 bases between. This CDR3 region has 17 residues. CDR3 region: CASSAFPGGGPDNEQFF. CDR3 DNA sequence: TGTGCCAGCAGCGCGTTCCCCGGAGGCGGGCCAGACAATGAGCAGTTCTTC.